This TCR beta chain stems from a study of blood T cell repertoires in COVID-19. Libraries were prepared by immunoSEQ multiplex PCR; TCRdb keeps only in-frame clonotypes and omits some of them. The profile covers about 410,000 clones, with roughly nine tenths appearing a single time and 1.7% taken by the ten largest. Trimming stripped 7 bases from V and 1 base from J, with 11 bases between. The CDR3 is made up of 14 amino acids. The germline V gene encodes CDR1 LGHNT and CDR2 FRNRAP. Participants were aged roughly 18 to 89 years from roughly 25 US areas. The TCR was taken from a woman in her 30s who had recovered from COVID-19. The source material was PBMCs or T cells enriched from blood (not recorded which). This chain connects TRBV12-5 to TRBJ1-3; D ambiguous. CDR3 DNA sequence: TGTGCTAGTGCTTTTCTTGCGTCTGGAAACACCATATATTTT. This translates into CASAFLASGNTIYF.